The 18 T cell receptor beta chains below come from one sample, sequenced in a study of CXCR3-negative and CXCR3-positive naive CD8 T cells. The libraries of TRB cDNA were constructed through 5' RACE using UMI labels. With the 5' RACE reads reprocessed, TCRdb shows one record per CDR3 protein and no DNA. This table lists roughly 89,000 distinct CDR3 sequences. Material for sequencing was naive CXCR3- CD8+ T cells from blood. The subset is: CD45RO-CCR7+CD27+CD95- naive CD8+ T cells lacking CXCR3 (TNR3-). The source of these receptors is a human donor in good health. Some clones in this sample may be carry-over from other donors' samples.

The chain couples TRBV5-6 to TRBJ2-7; TCRdb returns TRBD1, unconfirmable since there is no DNA. Looked up from germline, CDR1 is SGHDT and CDR2 is YYEEEE. The CDR3 covers 13 residues. CDR3 amino acids: CASSFSGGYEQYF. Full variable domain (outside the CDR3, taken from reference TRBV5-6 and TRBJ2-7): DAGVTQSPTHLIKTRGQQVTLRCSPKSGHDTVSWYQQALGQGPQFIFQYYEEEERQRGNFPDRFSGHQFPNYSSELNVNALLLGDSALYLCASSFSGGYEQYFGPGTRLTVT.

This chain links TRBV6-2 or TRBV6-3 with TRBJ2-5. The CDR3 is made up of 14 amino acids. Germline loops: CDR1 MNHEY, CDR2 SVGEGT. The CDR3 sequence: CASSYGWEQETQYF.

The J gene is TRBJ1-2, the V gene TRBV3-1. The germline gives CDR1 LGHDT, CDR2 YNNKEL (reference sequence). The CDR3 totals 15 residues. CDR3: CASSQDLTSRSGYTF.

V usage is TRBV29-1 and J usage is TRBJ1-4; the D call from TCRdb, TRBD1, cannot be confirmed without DNA. CDR3 size: 14 residues. Germline V gene sequence: CDR1 SQVTM, CDR2 ANQGSEA. CDR3 amino acids: CSAGGSGGGEKLFF. The whole variable domain, filled in from reference TRBV29-1 and TRBJ1-4, reads SAVISQKPSRDICQRGTSLTIQCQVDSQVTMMFWYRQQPGQSLTLIATANQGSEATYESGFVIDKFPISRPNLTFSTLTVSNMSPEDSSIYLCSAGGSGGGEKLFFGSGTQLSVL.

J is TRBJ1-1 and V is TRBV7-3; TCRdb's D gene call, TRBD1, goes unchecked for lack of DNA. Germline V gene lookup returns CDR1 SGHTA and CDR2 FQGTGA. CDR3 length equals 13 residues. The chain's CDR3 is CASREGGNTEAFF.

The J gene is TRBJ1-6, the V gene TRBV27; TCRdb calls TRBD1, which cannot be checked without DNA. The CDR3 length is 17 residues. Germline loops: CDR1 MNHEY, CDR2 SMNVEV (reference sequence). The CDR3: CASSLSAGGGGNSPLHF.

The chain couples TRBV5-5 to TRBJ2-1; lacking DNA, the TRBD1 call made by TCRdb goes unchecked. Germline V lookup: CDR1 SGHKS, CDR2 YYEKEE (reference sequence). This CDR3 has 15 amino acids. The CDR3 sequence: CASSFGGYSYNEQFF.

This chain uses TRBV11-2 with TRBJ2-3; lacking DNA, the TRBD1 call made by TCRdb goes unchecked. This CDR3 is built from 14 residues. Germline CDR1 and CDR2: SGHAT and FQNNGV. CDR3 residues: CASSLLQGEDTQYF. The entire variable domain, with the rest obtained from reference TRBV11-2 and TRBJ2-3, is as follows: EAGVAQSPRYKIIEKRQSVAFWCNPISGHATLYWYQQILGQGPKLLIQFQNNGVVDDSQLPKDRFSAERLKGVDSTLKIQPAKLEDSAVYLCASSLLQGEDTQYFGPGTRLTVL.

This chain joins TRBV20-1 and TRBJ2-7. Looked up from germline, CDR1 is DFQATT and CDR2 is SNEGSKA (reference sequence). The length of the CDR3 is 11 residues. The CDR3 loop is CSARTAGEQYF.

This sequence joins TRBV15 and TRBJ2-2; TCRdb's assignment of TRBD1 cannot be checked, as there is no DNA. From germline, CDR1 is LNHNV and CDR2 YYDKDF (reference sequence). CDR3 size: 16 residues. The CDR3 protein is CATSNGPPANTGELFF.

The chain employs TRBV20-1 and TRBJ2-1; TCRdb's D call, TRBD1, is unchecked because there is no DNA. CDR1 and CDR2 (germline): DFQATT, SNEGSKA (reference sequence). The CDR3 length is 17 residues. CDR3: CSARGWGGGSTYNEQFF.

The V and J genes are TRBV5-4 and TRBJ1-2. The length of the CDR3 is 17 residues. The V gene's germline CDR1 is SGHNT and CDR2 YYREEE (reference sequence). The CDR3 protein is CASRPLPGLSSNYGYTF.

The chain couples TRBV4-1 to TRBJ2-2; with no DNA, the TCRdb D assignment of TRBD1 cannot be verified. This CDR3 region has 15 residues. CDR1 is MGHRA and CDR2 is YSYEKL in the germline V gene. CDR3 protein: CASSHPPGRPGELFF.

J is TRBJ2-7 and V is TRBV5-1. The CDR3 runs to 16 residues. CDR1 is SGHRS, CDR2 YFSETQ, per germline. CDR3 amino acids: CASSLKTQTNSYEQYF.

The chain uses TRBV5-4 and TRBJ2-1; there is no DNA to check the TCRdb D call of TRBD2. CDR1 is SGHNT, CDR2 YYREEE, per germline (reference sequence). There are 18 residues in the CDR3. The chain's CDR3 is CASSFGTSGRGPYNEQFF. The entire variable domain, with the rest obtained from reference TRBV5-4 and TRBJ2-1, is as follows: ETGVTQSPTHLIKTRGQQVTLRCSSQSGHNTVSWYQQALGQGPQFIFQYYREEENGRGNFPPRFSGLQFPNYSSELNVNALELDDSALYLCASSFGTSGRGPYNEQFFGPGTRLTVL.

The chain employs TRBV7-3 and TRBJ2-6. The CDR3 runs 13 residues. CDR1 SGHTA and CDR2 FQGTGA come from the germline V gene. CDR3 sequence: CASSPPGANVLTF.

V usage is TRBV28 and J usage is TRBJ2-2; TCRdb's D call of TRBD1 is untestable without DNA. The CDR3 runs 15 residues. CDR1 is MDHEN, CDR2 SYDVKM, per germline. The CDR3 sequence: CASSLPRVDTGELFF.

The chain recombines TRBV19 with TRBJ2-1. This CDR3 has 12 amino acids. Germline loops: CDR1 LNHDA, CDR2 SQIVND (reference sequence). CDR3 protein: CASSMNSNEQFF.